These 24 T cell receptor beta chains were sequenced from one sample in a study of brain T cells in children with intractable seizures. Produced via immunoSEQ multiplex PCR; TCRdb's table is partial and in-frame only. The data show about 350,000 clones, with nearly 95% seen just once and 4.5% to 7% held by the top ten. The time point is: blood from clinic visit 5 months post-surgery; TSC patient then seizure free. The input for sequencing was peripheral blood, taken about 5 months after surgery. These receptors originate from a boy under two years old with tuberous sclerosis and intractable seizures.

The chain carries TRBV2 and TRBJ2-5; TRBD1 is a possible D gene (6 bases). Looked up from germline, CDR1 is SNHLY and CDR2 is FYNNEI. Trimming cost V 8 bases and J 1 base, with 17 bases left between them. There are 15 residues in the CDR3. The CDR3 DNA sequence: TGTGCCAGCCTCGCGACAGGATGGACCCAAGAGACCCAGTACTTC. Translated: CASLATGWTQETQYF.

V is TRBV6-1 and J is TRBJ1-3; tentatively, D is TRBD1 (5 bases). Trimming shortened V by 0 bases and J by 0 bases, and 18 bases separated the two germline ends. This CDR3 is 19 amino acids long. Germline V gene sequence: CDR1 MNHNS, CDR2 SASEGT. The CDR3 DNA reads as TGTGCCAGCAGTGAAGCCCGGGGGGGTGGGCGGACCTCTGGAAACACCATATATTTT. Its translation: CASSEARGGGRTSGNTIYF.

Comments on this clone: The conserved final phenylalanine or tryptophan is absent from the CDR3, which likely points to a read error. No DNA is shown, since the ends of the CDR3 on it are uncertain; the CDR3 is the one TCRdb lists. V usage is TRBV23-1 and J usage is TRBJ1-2; TRBD1, the D gene given by the table, was not confirmed from the DNA. TRBV23-1 is classed as an ORF, of uncertain function. The CDR3 spans 10 residues, counting both ends. The CDR3 sequence: CASSQSWFSL.

In nucleotides, the CDR3 is TGTGCCAGCAGTCAAGACCGGGCGGGGTTTGCTGAAGCTTTCTTT. Protein: CASSQDRAGFAEAFF. V gene TRBV5-4 combines with J gene TRBJ1-1; D call uncertain. CDR3 size: 15 residues. Trimming took 5 bases from V and 6 from J, leaving 20 bases between them. Germline V gives CDR1 SGHNT, CDR2 YYREEE (reference sequence).

This rearrangement joins TRBV4-2 to TRBJ1-6; possibly TRBD1 for D (6 bases). V was clipped by 4 bases and J by 6 bases, with 16 bases between them. The CDR3 has 16 residues. Per the germline V gene, CDR1 is LGHNA and CDR2 is YNFKEQ. The CDR3 protein is CASSRGGGDGNSPLHF. The CDR3 nucleotides read TGTGCCAGCAGCCGCGGAGGGGGTGACGGTAATTCACCCCTCCACTTT.

The count of this clone is one. The chain is built from TRBV6-6 and TRBJ2-7, with D maybe TRBD2 (6 bases). The CDR3 has 15 residues. The V end lost 2 bases, the J end lost 1 base, and 12 bases lay between the germline ends. In germline, CDR1 is MNHNY, CDR2 SVGAGI (reference sequence). CDR3 in DNA: TGTGCCAGCAGTTACGGAACGGGAGCATCCTACGAGCAGTACTTC. This encodes CASSYGTGASYEQYF.

Concerning this clone itself: Given the absence of the conserved phenylalanine or tryptophan at the CDR3 end, a read error is likely. The V gene is TRBV30, the J gene TRBJ1-6; 9 bases fit TRBD1. There are 14 residues in the CDR3. The V and J ends lost 8 bases and 6 bases, in that order; junction bases with no gene match: 8. CDR1 and CDR2 from the germline V gene are GTSNPN and SVGIG (reference sequence). The DNA for the CDR3 is TGTGCCGGGACGGGGGACAGGGTTAATTCACCCCTCCACCTT. It specifies CAGTGDRVNSPLHL.

The rearrangement uses TRBV4-1 and TRBJ1-1; tentatively, D is TRBD1 (6 bases). CDR3 length equals 15 residues. In germline, CDR1 is MGHRA, CDR2 YSYEKL. Trimming stripped 1 base from V and 4 bases from J, with 13 bases between. The CDR3 bases are TGCGCCAGCAGCCAAGTTCCCGGGGGCGGCACTGAAGCTTTCTTT. Protein sequence: CASSQVPGGGTEAFF.

The J gene is TRBJ1-1, the V gene TRBV18; unclear D gene. The CDR3 contains 13 residues. Germline V gene sequence: CDR1 KGHSH, CDR2 LQKENI. V lost 6 bases and J 3 bases, leaving 11 bases between the germline ends. The CDR3: CASSPIRDTEAFF. The CDR3 nucleotides are TGTGCCAGCTCGCCTATCCGGGACACTGAAGCTTTCTTT.

This chain joins TRBV19 and TRBJ2-4; D perhaps matches TRBD1 (6 bases). Per germline, CDR1 LNHDA and CDR2 SQIVND (reference sequence). The V and J ends lost 3 bases and 7 bases respectively, with 16 bases between them. The CDR3 runs 15 residues. CDR3 residues: CASSIISTGTNIQYF. The CDR3 nucleotides read TGTGCCAGTAGTATCATTAGTACAGGGACGAACATTCAGTACTTC.

The chain combines TRBV7-6 with TRBJ1-1; a weak D match, TRBD1 (6 bases). The CDR3 has 13 residues. CDR1 and CDR2 (germline): SGHVS, FNYEAQ. V shed 1 base and J shed 3 bases, with 6 bases lying between them. CDR3 nucleotides: TGTGCCAGCAGCTTAGAGGGGGACACTGAAGCTTTCTTT. This sequence encodes CASSLEGDTEAFF.

This clone has more than one count but fewer than ten. The chain joins TRBV19 to TRBJ1-1; D unclear. The CDR3 is made up of 13 amino acids. Germline CDR1 is LNHDA and CDR2 is SQIVND (reference sequence). V lost 8 bases and J lost 0, with 10 bases in between. This CDR3 is CASLGTVNTEAFF. CDR3 in DNA: TGTGCCAGTCTCGGAACGGTGAACACTGAAGCTTTCTTT.

With respect to this clone: This CDR3 is also generated by other DNA sequences in the sample. V usage is TRBV24-1 and J usage is TRBJ1-4; 7 bases are a match to TRBD1. Germline loops: CDR1 KGHDR, CDR2 SFDVKD. The CDR3 extends over 13 amino acids. The V segment lost 5 bases and the J segment 7 bases; nucleotides outside the gene matches: 3. The CDR3 DNA is TGTGCCACCAGTGGGCCAGGGGGTGAAAAACTGTTTTTT. Translating it yields CATSGPGGEKLFF.

The chain employs TRBV3-1 (or the pseudogene TRBV3-2) and TRBJ2-5; D is ambiguous. Trimming took off 0 bases at V and 5 bases at J, with 13 bases between the two ends. Germline-derived CDR1 and CDR2 are LGHDT and YNNKEL (reference sequence). The length of the CDR3 is 15 residues. CDR3: CASSQESLPVETQYF. CDR3 DNA sequence: TGTGCCAGCAGCCAAGAGTCGTTGCCTGTCGAGACCCAGTACTTC.

The chain recombines TRBV14 with TRBJ2-7, with a possible D match to TRBD1 (5 bases). Germline CDR1 reads SGHDN; CDR2 reads FVKESK. The CDR3 totals 16 residues. V lost 3 bases and J lost 0, with 15 bases in between. The CDR3 bases are TGTGCCAGCAGCCAGGAAGGGGCCTTTTCCTCCTACGAGCAGTACTTC. Translated, it gives CASSQEGAFSSYEQYF. The variable domain in full, with the rest retrieved from reference TRBV14 and TRBJ2-7, is EAGVTQFPSHSVIEKGQTVTLRCDPISGHDNLYWYRRVMGKEIKFLLHFVKESKQDESGMPNNRFLAERTGGTYSTLKVQPAELEDSGVYFCASSQEGAFSSYEQYFGPGTRLTVT.

V usage is TRBV5-1 and J usage is TRBJ2-7; weak D call: TRBD2 (6 bases). Germline CDR1 SGHRS, CDR2 YFSETQ. The CDR3 spans 13 residues. Trimming shortened V by 4 bases and J by 1 base, and 9 bases separated the two germline ends. The CDR3 coding sequence is TGCGCCAGCAGCACCGGGGGATCCTACGAGCAGTACTTC. This encodes CASSTGGSYEQYF.

The chain combines TRBV7-8 with TRBJ2-1; 10 bases are shared with TRBD2. Germline CDR1 and CDR2: SGHVS and FQNEAQ. With 5 bases clipped from V and 9 bases from J, the junction kept 10 bases outside the gene matches. The CDR3 is 15 amino acids. The CDR3 coding sequence is TGTGCCAGCAGCCCGGGTAGCGGGAGGATGATTGAGCAGTTCTTC. This gives the protein CASSPGSGRMIEQFF.

This clone was seen a single time. This chain links TRBV13 with TRBJ2-7, with 9 nucleotides matching TRBD2. With 5 bases clipped from V and 5 bases from J, the junction kept 10 bases outside the gene matches. This CDR3 has 15 amino acids. The V gene's germline CDR1 is PRHDT and CDR2 FYEKMQ (reference sequence). The CDR3 nucleotides read TGTGCCAGCAGCCCCCAGGGGCTAGCGGGACACGAGCAGTACTTC. It yields the protein CASSPQGLAGHEQYF.

Only a few counts were recorded for this clone. The chain recombines TRBV25-1 with TRBJ2-7; D is unresolved. The V end lost 3 bases, the J end lost 5 bases, and 11 bases lay between the germline ends. The CDR3 contains 13 residues. In germline, CDR1 is MGHDK, CDR2 SYGVNS. The CDR3 loop is CASSDPNENEQYF. In DNA form, the CDR3 reads TGTGCCAGCAGTGACCCCAATGAGAACGAGCAGTACTTC.

The chain employs TRBV12-5 and TRBJ1-2; D gene ambiguous. The CDR3 is made up of 13 amino acids. Germline assignment: CDR1 LGHNT and CDR2 FRNRAP. V gave up 3 bases and J gave up 6 bases, with 11 bases separating them. CDR3 residues: CASGLRARDGYTF. The CDR3 coding sequence is TGTGCTAGTGGTTTAAGAGCGCGAGATGGCTACACCTTC.

The rearrangement uses TRBV7-9 and TRBJ2-7, with TRBD1 matching over 8 bases. The V gene's germline CDR1 is SEHNR and CDR2 FQNEAQ (reference sequence). The length of the CDR3 is 15 residues. With V trimmed by 5 bases and J by 2 bases, 8 bases remained unmatched. CDR3 amino acids: CASSPAGQATYEQYF. CDR3 sequence (DNA): TGTGCCAGCAGCCCCGCGGGACAGGCAACCTACGAGCAGTACTTC.

This chain uses TRBV19 with TRBJ1-1; possibly TRBD1 for D (5 bases). CDR3 size: 15 residues. Germline V gene sequence: CDR1 LNHDA, CDR2 SQIVND (reference sequence). Trimming removed 7 bases at V and 1 base at J, with 16 bases between. The CDR3, as DNA: TGTGCCAGTACTCTGACCTGGGGACGGAACACTGAAGCTTTCTTT. It specifies CASTLTWGRNTEAFF.

This chain uses TRBV6-5 with TRBJ2-1; D is perhaps TRBD2 (6 bases). The CDR3 extends over 15 amino acids. V was shortened by 6 bases and J by 2 bases, with 14 bases between the two germline ends. CDR1 and CDR2 from the germline V gene are MNHEY and SVGAGI. This CDR3 reads CASSRRAGPYNEQFF. The CDR3 nucleotides are TGTGCCAGCAGCCGCAGGGCGGGACCCTACAATGAGCAGTTCTTC.

On this clone: The sample carries other DNA sequences with the same CDR3. This chain connects TRBV5-1 to TRBJ2-3; unclear D gene. The CDR3 length is 12 residues. The V end lost 0 bases, the J end lost 5 bases, and 4 bases lay between the germline ends. Per the germline V gene, CDR1 is SGHRS and CDR2 is YFSETQ. This CDR3 is CASSLGLDTQYF. DNA of the CDR3: TGCGCCAGCAGCTTGGGCCTAGATACGCAGTATTTT.